These 7 T cell receptor beta chains originate from one sample sequenced in a study of T cells after yellow fever vaccination (dated by TCRdb to between 2019 and 2020). The receptor library was made with 5' RACE. Sequencing relied on an Illumina HiSeq 2500. Through fastp at Q25 and MiXCR, TCRdb rebuilt clones from the public reads, retaining in-frame beta chains. A single entry per CDR3 protein holds the most common genes and DNA from its merged rows. Recorded for this sample are 200,000 to 300,000 distinct CDR3 sequences; around 6.7% of them occurred a single time. The ten most abundant clones make up roughly 1% of the sample. The treatment or condition label corresponds to: live attenuated yellow fever vaccine strain. The sample was CD4+ T cells sorted from PBMCs, taken on the day of the yellow fever booster vaccination. These receptors were taken from a young man who received the YFV17D yellow fever vaccine.

This clonotype was detected a few times. V and J are TRBV7-2 and TRBJ2-5, with D possibly called TRBD1 or TRBD2 (6 bases each). V lost 5 bases and J lost 0, with 10 bases in between. Germline V gives CDR1 SGHTA, CDR2 FQGNSA. This CDR3 spans 14 amino acids. CDR3: CASSIRGHQETQYF. The CDR3 nucleotides read TGTGCCAGCAGCATTCGGGGGCACCAAGAGACCCAGTACTTC.

In regard to this clonotype: One base away lies a much larger clone, so this may be a sequencing read error. The chain recombines TRBV7-2 with TRBJ2-3; D possibly matches TRBD1 or TRBD2 (6 bases each). This CDR3 has 16 amino acids. Germline lookup yields CDR1 SGHTA and CDR2 FQGNSA. The CDR3 coding sequence is TGTGCCAGCACCCTAGGGGGTTTCACTAGCAGAGATACGCAGTATTTT. This codes for CASTLGGFTSRDTQYF. Filled out from reference TRBV7-2 and TRBJ2-3, the complete variable domain reads GAGVSQSPSNKVTEKGKDVELRCDPISGHTALYWYRQSLGQGLEFLIYFQGNSAPDKSGLPSDRFSAERTGGSVSTLTIQRTQQEDSAVYLCASTLGGFTSRDTQYFGPGTRLTVL.

This clonotype was counted between two and nine times. The chain is built from TRBV18 and TRBJ1-1; D is unclear. Germline assignment: CDR1 KGHSH and CDR2 LQKENI. Trimming shortened V by 4 bases and J by 2 bases, and 11 bases separated the two germline ends. The CDR3 has 14 amino acids. CDR3 protein: CASSQTAFNTEAFF. In nucleotides, the CDR3 is TGTGCCAGCTCACAAACGGCCTTTAACACTGAAGCTTTCTTT.

This clonotype was recorded many times. The CDR3 DNA reads as TGTGCCAGCAGCGTAGACCCACTAGGAACCCCTTACAATGAGCAGTTCTTC. Amino acid sequence: CASSVDPLGTPYNEQFF. This chain connects TRBV9 to TRBJ2-1; tentative D call: TRBD2 (5 bases). Germline CDR1 and CDR2: SGDLS and YYNGEE. The CDR3 is made up of 17 amino acids. Deletions cut 0 bases from V and 4 bases from J, with 17 bases between.

The rearrangement uses TRBV20-1 and TRBJ2-7; TRBD2 agrees at 11 bases. The junction had 7 bases not matched to a gene; V was cut back by 6 bases and J by 3 bases. CDR3 length equals 14 residues. Germline CDR1 DFQATT, CDR2 SNEGSKA (reference sequence). CDR3 bases: TGCAGTGCAACCAGACTAGCGGGGATCTACGAGCAGTACTTC. It codes for CSATRLAGIYEQYF.

This clonotype has just a few counts. This chain uses TRBV7-6 with TRBJ2-2; TRBD1 is a possible D gene (6 bases). Per the germline V gene, CDR1 is SGHVS and CDR2 is FNYEAQ. Between the trimmed V and J ends, which lost 0 bases and 6 bases, there was a span of 14 bases. The CDR3 runs 16 residues. The CDR3 loop reads CASSLAGQGSAGELFF. The CDR3 coding sequence is TGTGCCAGCAGCTTAGCGGGGCAGGGGTCCGCCGGGGAGCTGTTTTTT.

The chain has TRBV10-2 and TRBJ2-3, with D uncertain. Per the germline V gene, CDR1 is WSHSY and CDR2 is SAAADI. The V end lost 8 bases, the J end lost 6 bases, and 15 bases lay between the germline ends. This CDR3 is built from 13 residues. CDR3 region: CASALGLSDTQYF. The CDR3 DNA is TGCGCCAGCGCACTGGGCCTCAGCGATACGCAGTATTTT.